Each of the 16 T cell receptor beta chains below was sequenced from the same sample in a study of control samples from healthy donors and cancer patients. This table comes from immunoSEQ multiplex PCR, and its TCRdb copy is limited to in-frame clones, with some not included. This table holds about 250,000 clones, more than 65% found once. Material: PBMCs. The receptors here all came from a woman aged 55-69 years with lung cancer.

The V and J genes are TRBV2 and TRBJ2-2, with D tentatively TRBD1 (6 bases). The CDR3 loop spans 14 amino acids. Trimming took 4 bases from V and 5 from J, leaving 11 bases between them. Germline values: CDR1 SNHLY, CDR2 FYNNEI. Here the CDR3 DNA reads TGTGCCAGCAGTGTTACAGGGTGGACCGGGGAGCTGTTTTTT. Translation gives CASSVTGWTGELFF.

This sequence joins TRBV6-5 and TRBJ1-4; tentative D call: TRBD1 (6 bases). The ends were cut back, 2 bases at V and 6 bases at J, with 16 bases in the middle. This CDR3 comprises 16 residues. In germline, CDR1 is MNHEY, CDR2 SVGAGI. CDR3 region: CASSYNIQGRDEKLFF. In DNA form, the CDR3 reads TGTGCCAGCAGTTACAATATACAGGGTCGCGATGAAAAACTGTTTTTT.

The rearrangement uses TRBV11-2 and TRBJ2-7, with a possible D match to TRBD1 (6 bases). Per the germline V gene, CDR1 is SGHAT and CDR2 is FQNNGV. V was trimmed by 7 bases and J by 0 bases, leaving 16 bases between them. The length of the CDR3 is 15 residues. CDR3 coding DNA: TGTGCCAGCAAACAGGACAGCCTCAGCTCCTACGAGCAGTACTTC. This translates into CASKQDSLSSYEQYF. The full variable domain, rest sourced from reference TRBV11-2 and TRBJ2-7, is EAGVAQSPRYKIIEKRQSVAFWCNPISGHATLYWYQQILGQGPKLLIQFQNNGVVDDSQLPKDRFSAERLKGVDSTLKIQPAKLEDSAVYLCASKQDSLSSYEQYFGPGTRLTVT.

The chain uses TRBV19 and TRBJ1-2, with TRBD1 matching over 9 bases. Germline assignment: CDR1 LNHDA and CDR2 SQIVND (reference sequence). The CDR3 is 13 residues long. Trimming cost V 5 bases and J 4 bases; bases outside gene matches: 2. The CDR3 sequence is CASSETGGYGYTF. CDR3 DNA: TGTGCCAGTAGTGAGACAGGGGGCTATGGCTACACCTTC.

This rearrangement joins TRBV7-9 to TRBJ2-5; D unresolved. This CDR3 spans 12 amino acids. V was clipped by 1 base and J by 7 bases, with 7 bases between them. Looked up from germline, CDR1 is SEHNR and CDR2 is FQNEAQ (reference sequence). The DNA of the CDR3 is TGTGCCAGCAGCTTAGTGCTGGGGACCCAGTACTTC. Protein product: CASSLVLGTQYF.

The rearrangement joins TRBV7-9 to TRBJ2-3; D unresolved. The CDR3 extends over 13 amino acids. CDR1 SEHNR and CDR2 FQNEAQ come from the germline V gene (reference sequence). The V gene lost 2 bases and the J gene lost 4 bases, with 7 bases spanning the gap. This CDR3 is CASSLYESDTQYF. As DNA, the CDR3 is TGTGCCAGCAGCTTATATGAATCAGATACGCAGTATTTT.

This chain joins TRBV6-5 and TRBJ2-7; D remains unclear. The germline V gene encodes CDR1 MNHEY and CDR2 SVGAGI. V was pared by 7 bases and J by 0 bases, with 16 bases between. The CDR3 totals 15 residues. CDR3 in amino acids: CASIPRVSDSYEQYF. The DNA for the CDR3 is TGTGCCAGCATCCCAAGGGTCTCTGACTCCTACGAGCAGTACTTC.

This sequence joins TRBV10-1 and TRBJ2-1, with 9 bases that match TRBD1. Per the germline V gene, CDR1 is WNHNN and CDR2 is SYGVQD (reference sequence). Trimming removed 6 bases from V and 1 base from J; junction bases left unmatched: 7. This CDR3 spans 16 amino acids. CDR3 region: CASSPPGTGSYNEQFF. CDR3 DNA: TGCGCCAGCAGCCCGCCCGGGACAGGGTCCTACAATGAGCAGTTCTTC.

The J gene is TRBJ2-3, the V gene TRBV10-3; 7 bases are shared with TRBD2. The CDR3 totals 15 residues. Germline CDR1 ENHRY, CDR2 SYGVKD. V shed 3 bases and J 2 bases; nucleotides not matched to a gene: 5. The CDR3 DNA sequence: TGTGCCATCAGTGAAGGGCGGGGGTCCACAGATACGCAGTATTTT. This gives the protein CAISEGRGSTDTQYF.

The gene calls are TRBV10-1 and TRBJ2-2; D might be TRBD1 (6 bases). The germline CDR1 and CDR2 sequences are WNHNN and SYGVQD (reference sequence). Trimming took 7 bases from V and 1 from J, leaving 7 bases between them. The CDR3 runs 13 residues. The CDR3 spells CASKGGNTGELFF. DNA of the CDR3: TGCGCCAGCAAAGGGGGGAACACCGGGGAGCTGTTTTTT.

Only a few counts were recorded for this clone. This chain joins TRBV7-9 and TRBJ1-2; 7 bases match TRBD1. Unmatched junction bases numbered 7, after V lost 1 base and J lost 8 bases. CDR1 and CDR2 from the germline V gene are SEHNR and FQNEAQ (reference sequence). The CDR3 consists of 14 residues. CDR3 loop: CASSLGQGPRGYTF. CDR3 bases: TGTGCCAGCAGCTTAGGACAGGGCCCCAGGGGCTACACCTTC.

The chain couples TRBV2 to TRBJ2-1; D may be TRBD2 (6 bases). V dropped 6 bases and J dropped 6 bases, with 24 bases sitting between them. CDR3 size: 17 residues. Per the germline V gene, CDR1 is SNHLY and CDR2 is FYNNEI. DNA for the CDR3: TGTGCCAGCAGCGAGAAATCTAGCGCCCCAACAGGCAATGAGCAGTTCTTC. Protein: CASSEKSSAPTGNEQFF.

The chain couples TRBV27 to TRBJ1-3; no clear D. Germline V gene data show CDR1 as MNHEY and CDR2 as SMNVEV (reference sequence). Deletions cut 4 bases from V and 2 bases from J, with 6 bases between. This CDR3 is 13 amino acids long. CDR3: CASSSVPGNTIYF. The CDR3 coding sequence is TGTGCCAGCAGTTCGGTACCTGGAAACACCATATATTTT.

The rearrangement uses TRBV6-6 and TRBJ2-7; unclear D gene. Germline CDR1 MNHNY, CDR2 SVGAGI (reference sequence). CDR3 length: 13 amino acids. V was trimmed by 0 bases and J by 12 bases, leaving 15 bases between them. CDR3 loop: CASSYSGRARLYF. DNA of the CDR3: TGTGCCAGCAGTTACTCTGGCCGAGCGCGACTGTACTTC.

The CDR3 protein is CASSFGGTGNTIYF. The CDR3 DNA is TGTGCCAGCAGTTTCGGGGGGACAGGAAACACCATATATTTT. This chain links TRBV27 with TRBJ1-3, with a weak D call TRBD1 (6 bases). There are 14 residues in the CDR3. Germline-derived CDR1 and CDR2 are MNHEY and SMNVEV (reference sequence). V dropped 3 bases and J dropped 4 bases, with 10 bases sitting between them.

This clone was counted between two and nine times. The rearrangement uses TRBV28 and TRBJ1-3; the match to TRBD1 covers 7 bases. Germline CDR1 is MDHEN and CDR2 is SYDVKM. J was trimmed by 7 bases and V by 2 bases; bases with no gene match: 5. CDR3 size: 14 residues. CDR3 DNA: TGTGCCAGCAGTTTAACAGGGGTTCCGAACACCATATATTTT. Translation gives CASSLTGVPNTIYF.